What follows describes a single T cell receptor (beta chain). Its target is not known. The entry originates in a study of cytomegalovirus exposure and HLA in healthy donors. Study details: The approximately 120 validation repertoires used the same platform as the 650 to 800 first-cohort repertoires, a later analysis reported. Study-wide findings and caveats: The authors confirmed in vitro that a few CMV-associated chains were specific for CMV antigens. Many donors shared some public TCRs, even though most TCR sequences were rare. 164 TCR beta chains were listed as cytomegalovirus-associated.

V lost 4 bases to trimming and J lost 0 bases; unmatched junction nucleotides: 8. The CDR3 contains 17 residues. Germline CDR1 is SGHRS and CDR2 is YFSETQ. The repertoire was sequenced with immunoSEQ multiplex PCR; TCRdb's copy has only in-frame clones and lacks some. This sample carries some 170,000 clones, about 89% of them seen once, and the ten largest clones take 2% to 3%. Sequences were obtained from PBMCs. The receptor was isolated from a man between 18 and 29 years old in good health and CMV-seropositive. This chain links TRBV5-1 with TRBJ2-2; TRBD2 matches at 8 bases. As DNA, the CDR3 is TGCGCCAGCAGCATAGTTAGCGGGGCCCCGAACACCGGGGAGCTGTTTTTT. Its translation is CASSIVSGAPNTGELFF.